Reported below is one T cell receptor (beta chain). Its antigen is still unknown. Base qualities are not at hand, and no much larger clone is one base apart. Libraries were constructed by the immunoSEQ multiplex PCR assay. Survey resolution was applied, with two replicates of approximately 200 ng each being run for a total of roughly 400 ng of DNA per sample. The hsTCRB kit detected rearranged TCRB sequences in genomic DNA using multiplex PCR primers targeting V and J genes. In the first PCR, the CDR3 region was amplified for about 31 cycles with the QIAGEN Multiplex PCR Kit. A second PCR of approximately 8 cycles attached sample barcodes and Illumina adapters to each replicate. A QuantStudio 6 together with the KAPA library quantification kit was used to quantify the pooled libraries. Roughly 14 pM of pooled libraries was sequenced on an Illumina MiSeq using 156-cycle single-end reads plus a 15-cycle index read. In the paper's pipeline: VDJdb annotation flagged approximately 1.8% of 168,753 unique clonotypes as previously reported viral-epitope-specific. Raw reads were processed by the immunoSEQ Data Assistant and immunoSEQ Analyzer into normalized, annotated TCRB repertoires. Clonotypes were analyzed with BioAnalyzer and version 0.6.5 of the immunarch R package. Every repertoire was downsampled to the clone count of the smallest repertoire before richness was estimated. Clonotypes were classified as expanded, contracted or novel by Fisher's exact tests, with novel defined as zero frequency before treatment. Significantly changed CDR3 beta sequences were clustered with GLIPH2 using simulation_depth=1000 and kmer_min_depth=3, and CDR3s shorter than five residues were excluded. The source is immuneACCESS, and TCRdb retained only in-frame sequences with V and J called. Part of the clones is not carried over; for the studies checked, unresolved V genes explain less than half of this, and the remainder is unexplained. V, J and clone size are taken as reported in that table, and D and trimming were inferred from the DNA itself. This sample holds a few thousand clones; around 80% were observed only once. The ten top clones hold roughly 5.4% of the sample.

This specimen comes from a study of hypomethylating agent response in myelodysplastic syndrome (dated by TCRdb to 2020 to 2022). In the study overall: Patients were treated with the hypomethylating agents azacitidine (about 75% of the 11) or decitabine (3 of 11). The cohort was composed of under ten male and a couple of female myelodysplastic syndrome patients. Patients had a mean age of approximately 67 +/- 5.9 years, and a diploid cytogenetic profile was the most common. The most frequent mutation was TET2, found in about 45% of the 11 patients. About 6 patients had a response of complete response or hematologic improvement, and roughly 5 patients did not respond. Response was defined as complete response or hematologic improvement, and patients who met neither criterion were classified as non-responders.

From its cysteine to its phenylalanine, the CDR3 spans 12 amino acids. The entry retains the CDR3 DNA only, 36 bases that are in frame from base 1. The germline ends are 1 base apart after V is trimmed by 3 bases and J by 0 bases. CDR1 and CDR2 are read off the germline V gene as KGHSH and LQKENI. T-cell subsets were not sorted, so the analysis was performed on bulk bone marrow. Bone marrow from more than 10 myelodysplastic syndrome patients was immunosequenced for TCR beta CDR3 regions before and after hypomethylating agent therapy. Each patient contributed a baseline bone marrow plus two to three bone marrows at different post-treatment timepoints for longitudinal repertoire tracking. Genomic DNA was extracted from whole bone marrow, and quality was checked by TapeStation, NanoDrop OneC and PicoGreen assays. Overall results and qualifications from the work: Novel clonotypes emerged more often in responders, while non-responders showed more contracted clonotypes after treatment. The healthy control donors were not matched in age to the MDS patients, and this mismatch could have affected the comparison between MDS and healthy donors. Richness, rarefaction diversity and clonality did not change significantly after hypomethylating agent treatment, across all patients or within response groups. A possible recognition of novel MDS antigens by the shared GLIPH2 clusters was not confirmed and needs experimental validation. The cohort was small, with only about 10 patients analyzed.

This material consisted of bone marrow, taken before or after starting hypomethylating agent treatment for myelodysplastic syndrome (not recorded which). The receptor's source is a human donor with myelodysplastic syndrome. This chain is built from TRBV18 and TRBJ2-3; confidence is insufficient to name the D gene. The nucleotide sequence reads TGTGCCAGCTCACCGAGCACAGATACGCAGTATTTT. Its coded protein is CASSPSTDTQYF.